Listed below are T cell receptor beta chains from one sample, sequenced in a study of blood T cell repertoires in COVID-19. The protocol was immunoSEQ multiplex PCR, while the TCRdb copy is restricted to in-frame clones and leaves out a portion. In the table there are 120,000 or so clones, roughly 80% of which are singletons. Specimen: peripheral blood. The receptor set was obtained from a woman in her fifties or sixties with acute or convalescent COVID-19. Each CDR3 is given with its conserved first and last residue. D genes are given only for firm matches. Clone size is given for some rows only: seen once, a few or many times, or a class if the clone is expanded.

j_gene,d_gene,len,v_gene,abundance,CDR3nt,CDR3aa
TRBJ2-7,TRBD1,13,TRBV6-5,-,TGTGCCAGCAGTAGGACAGGGGTCCACGAGCAGTACTTC,CASSRTGVHEQYF
TRBJ1-2,-,14,TRBV28,-,TGTGCCAGCAGTCCTAGACAGGCTAACTATGGCTACACCTTC,CASSPRQANYGYTF
TRBJ1-2,TRBD1,17,TRBV6-1,-,TGTGCCAGCAGTGAACGGGGACAGGGTCTTTTTAACTATGGCTACACCTTC,CASSERGQGLFNYGYTF
TRBJ2-7,TRBD2,16,TRBV6-6,-,TGTGCCAGCAGTTACCCGGGACTAGCGGGGGGGGCCGAGCAGTACTTC,CASSYPGLAGGAEQYF
TRBJ1-1,-,12,TRBV2,few,TGTGCCAGCACTGTATCGAACACTGAAGCTTTCTTT,CASTVSNTEAFF
TRBJ1-3,-,16,TRBV4-1,-,TGCGCCAGCACCTTCGACTCGAGGGCCTCTGGAAACACCATATATTTT,CASTFDSRASGNTIYF
TRBJ1-1,-,16,TRBV6-2/TRBV6-3,once,TGTGCCAGCAGTTACCCCCGGCGGGGGCGAAACACTGAAGCTTTCTTT,CASSYPRRGRNTEAFF
TRBJ2-5,-,14,TRBV9,-,TGTGCCAGCAGCGTGTTGGCCGCGGGGGAGACCCAGTACTTC,CASSVLAAGETQYF
TRBJ2-2,-,16,TRBV5-1,few,TGCGCCAGCAGCCTATTACGGCCGGAGGACACCGGGGAGCTGTTTTTT,CASSLLRPEDTGELFF
TRBJ1-4,TRBD1,15,TRBV11-3,-,TGTGCCAGCAGCTTCGGGACAGCAACTAATGAAAAACTGTTTTTT,CASSFGTATNEKLFF
TRBJ2-2,-,12,TRBV24-1,-,TGTGCCACCAGTCGAACGGAGGGGGAGCTGTTTTTT,CATSRTEGELFF
TRBJ1-1,-,14,TRBV6-5,-,TGTGCCAGCAGAGATCCGACAAGCCGCACTGAAGCTTTCTTT,CASRDPTSRTEAFF
TRBJ2-3,-,13,TRBV2,-,TGTGCCAGCAGCGGCGGGCGCACAGATACGCAGTATTTT,CASSGGRTDTQYF
TRBJ1-5,-,13,TRBV7-2,-,TGTGCCAGCAGCTTGAGGGGCAATCAGCCCCAGCATTTT,CASSLRGNQPQHF
TRBJ2-1,-,15,TRBV7-9,-,TGTGCCAGCAGCTTAGCGACCGCGGGGCGGAATGAGCAGTTCTTC,CASSLATAGRNEQFF
TRBJ2-1,TRBD1,17,TRBV4-2,-,TGTGCCAGCAGCCAAGATCTCCAGGGGGTATCCTACAATGAGCAGTTCTTC,CASSQDLQGVSYNEQFF
TRBJ2-7,-,17,TRBV12-5,-,TGTGCTAGTGGTTTGCCCGCACAAGGGGCGAGCTCCTACGAGCAGTACTTC,CASGLPAQGASSYEQYF
TRBJ1-5,-,13,TRBV6-5,-,TGTGCCAGCAGTTACTCCAGGGAACAGCCCCAGCATTTT,CASSYSREQPQHF
TRBJ2-2,-,14,TRBV24-1,-,TGTGCCACCGCGGGACCAGATTACACCGGGGAGCTGTTTTTT,CATAGPDYTGELFF
TRBJ1-4,TRBD1,13,TRBV5-1,-,TGCGCCAGCAGCCGGGACAGGAATGAAAAACTGTTTTTT,CASSRDRNEKLFF
TRBJ1-2,TRBD1,14,TRBV5-1,-,TGCGCCAGCAGCTTAACAGGGGGCGGGGATGGCTACACCTTC,CASSLTGGGDGYTF
TRBJ1-3,-,17,TRBV7-9,-,TGTGCCAGCAGCTTAGGAATTACAGGGTACGCTGGAAACACCATATATTTT,CASSLGITGYAGNTIYF
TRBJ1-5,-,16,TRBV11-2,-,TGTGCCAGCAGCTTACGGGGGACGAAAGAAGGTCAGCCCCAGCATTTT,CASSLRGTKEGQPQHF
TRBJ2-1,TRBD1,13,TRBV6-4,-,TGTGCCAGCAGTGACAGGGGGCTGAATGAGCAGTTCTTC,CASSDRGLNEQFF
TRBJ2-3,-,15,TRBV19,-,TGTGCCAGTAGTATAATGGGGCCAGACACAGATACGCAGTATTTT,CASSIMGPDTDTQYF
TRBJ2-3,-,13,TRBV5-6,-,TGTGCCAGCAGCAAGACAGGGACTGATACGCAGTATTTT,CASSKTGTDTQYF
TRBJ2-5,-,14,TRBV14,-,TGTGCCAGCAGCCAAGACTGGGGCAGGGAGACCCAGTACTTC,CASSQDWGRETQYF
TRBJ1-1,-,15,TRBV11-3,-,TGTGCCAGCAGCCGCTGGGACATTACGGGCACTGAAGCTTTCTTT,CASSRWDITGTEAFF
TRBJ2-5,TRBD2,14,TRBV19,-,TGTGCCAGTAGTACTTTAGCGGGGGAGGAGACCCAGTACTTC,CASSTLAGEETQYF
TRBJ2-3,-,12,TRBV27,-,TGTGCCAGCAGTACCGTCGGAGATACGCAGTATTTT,CASSTVGDTQYF
TRBJ1-2,-,13,TRBV12-3/TRBV12-4,-,TGTGCCAGCAGTTTCTCCGTCAACTATGGCTACACCTTC,CASSFSVNYGYTF
TRBJ1-3,TRBD1,15,TRBV4-3,-,TGCGCCAGCAGCCAGGGGACAGACTCTGGAAACACCATATATTTT,CASSQGTDSGNTIYF
TRBJ2-1,TRBD2,16,TRBV7-3,-,TGTGCCAGCAGCTTAAATCTAGCGGGGGGGCGAAATGAGCAGTTCTTC,CASSLNLAGGRNEQFF
TRBJ1-3,-,15,TRBV30,-,TGTGCCTGGAGCGTTAGGGGTCGAGAAGGAAACACCATATATTTT,CAWSVRGREGNTIYF
TRBJ2-1,-,11,TRBV11-2,-,TGTGCCAGCAGCTTCGACAATGAGCAGTTCTTC,CASSFDNEQFF
TRBJ2-2,TRBD1,14,TRBV2,-,TGTGCCAGTTACAGGGGGGAAGACACCGGGGAGCTGTTTTTT,CASYRGEDTGELFF
TRBJ1-1,-,14,TRBV21-1,-,TGTGCCAGCAGCAAAGCGCCGGGTTTAACTGAAGCTTTCTTT,CASSKAPGLTEAFF
TRBJ2-2,-,12,TRBV7-3,-,TGTGCCAGCAGCCCCCCGGGCGGGGAGCTGTTTTTT,CASSPPGGELFF
TRBJ2-5,-,14,TRBV6-4,-,TGTGCCAGGACCGGCGGGCAGGAGGGAGAGACCCAGTACTTC,CARTGGQEGETQYF
TRBJ2-2,-,13,TRBV6-2/TRBV6-3,-,TGTGCCAGCAGTTACGGCCGGGCCGGGGAGCTGTTTTTT,CASSYGRAGELFF
TRBJ2-1,-,14,TRBV11-2,-,TGTGCCAGCAGCTCTCCTGGTAGCGTAAATGAGCAGTTCTTC,CASSSPGSVNEQFF
TRBJ2-5,TRBD2,15,TRBV7-2,-,TGTGCCAGCAGCTTTATAGCGGGGCCTGGGGAGACCCAGTACTTC,CASSFIAGPGETQYF
TRBJ2-3,TRBD2,16,TRBV15,once,TGTGCCACCAGCAGGGATTTAGCGGGAAGCTCAGATACGCAGTATTTT,CATSRDLAGSSDTQYF
TRBJ2-1,TRBD1,15,TRBV19,-,TGTGCCAGTAGTATCCGGACAGGGTCCTACAATGAGCAGTTCTTC,CASSIRTGSYNEQFF
TRBJ1-1,TRBD1,15,TRBV6-5,-,TGTGCCAGCAGAGAGAGAGGAAACAGGGGCACTGAAGCTTTCTTT,CASRERGNRGTEAFF
TRBJ2-3,TRBD2,13,TRBV28,few,TGTGCCAGTGTTAGGCGGGGGACAGATACGCAGTATTTT,CASVRRGTDTQYF
TRBJ2-1,-,13,TRBV7-2,-,TGTGCCAGCAGCTTAGACGGCTACAATGAGCAGTTCTTC,CASSLDGYNEQFF
TRBJ1-3,-,14,TRBV28,-,TGTGCCAGCGACAGTTCCTACTCTGGAAACACCATATATTTT,CASDSSYSGNTIYF
TRBJ2-3,TRBD2,16,TRBV9,-,TGTGCCAGCAGCGTAGTTGCTAGCGGGGGCACAGATACGCAGTATTTT,CASSVVASGGTDTQYF
TRBJ1-4,-,14,TRBV7-2,-,TGTGCCAGCAGCGTAGAACTTACTAATGAAAAACTGTTTTTT,CASSVELTNEKLFF
TRBJ2-7,TRBD2,15,TRBV5-1,-,TGCGCCAGCAGCTTCGCGGGGGGGCCCACCTACGAGCAGTACTTC,CASSFAGGPTYEQYF
TRBJ1-4,-,14,TRBV6-5,-,TGTGCCAGCAGCCTTACAGCGGGAACTGAAAAACTGTTTTTT,CASSLTAGTEKLFF
TRBJ1-3,TRBD1,15,TRBV10-3,once,TGTGCCATCATCCGGACAGGGTTAACGGCCAACACCATATATTTT,CAIIRTGLTANTIYF
TRBJ2-7,TRBD1,14,TRBV11-3,-,TGTGCCAGCAGCACCCGGACAGGGGGCTACGAGCAGTACTTC,CASSTRTGGYEQYF